This T cell receptor (beta chain) was documented in a study of neurological immune-mediated disorders. The wider study: Relapsing-remitting forms accounted for about 90% of the 34 multiple sclerosis patients and secondary progressive forms for 3. Whole-study results and caveats: Phylogenetic grouping put 18 of 34 multiple sclerosis patients' repertoires into one related-CDR3 cluster, a possible signature.

Germline loops: CDR1 WSHSY, CDR2 SAAADI. V lost 6 bases and J lost 10, with 13 bases in between. This CDR3 has 13 amino acids. This clonotype was observed at least ten times. The target antigen is unknown. The cDNA was synthesized by means of template-switch 5'RACE, which was carried out with 10-nucleotide random UMIs. Sequencing runs each generated in excess of 180 million TCR-beta sequences derived from 15-18 subjects. TCRdb fed the 5' RACE reads into MiXCR, producing one record per CDR3 protein. The table has 66,000 or so distinct CDR3 sequences, roughly 5.6% seen once. The chain employs TRBV10-2 and TRBJ1-6; weak D call: TRBD1 (6 bases). The material sequenced was PBMCs. This clonotype originated in a woman aged 25 to 45 with multiple sclerosis. The CDR3 protein is CASRDSNTSPLHF. CDR3 in DNA: TGCGCCAGCAGGGACAGCAACACATCACCCCTCCACTTT.